The T cell receptor beta chain described here comes from a study of cytomegalovirus exposure and HLA in healthy donors. The study, taken as a whole, reports: Later analysis revealed greater clonal expansion in HLA-associated TCR beta chains than in equally common others.

A remark on this clone: Its antigen is undetermined.

Both 60 Vbeta primers and 13 Jbeta primers went into the PCR. Data came from immunoSEQ multiplex PCR; TCRdb stores just in-frame clones and leaves some out. The sample holds more than 100,000 clones. The trim removed 1 base at V and 5 bases at J, leaving 7 bases unmatched. There are 17 residues in the CDR3. Germline-derived CDR1 and CDR2 are SGHNT and YYREEE (reference sequence). The sequencing sample was made of PBMCs. V and J are TRBV5-4 and TRBJ2-2; 11 bases are shared with TRBD2. The TCR was taken from a man between 18 and 29 years old in good health and CMV-seronegative. CDR3 region: CASSLKVLAGDTGELFF. The DNA for the CDR3 is TGTGCCAGCAGCTTGAAAGTACTAGCGGGGGATACCGGGGAGCTGTTTTTT.